This record looks at one TCR beta chain sequence and its context. Measured with immunoSEQ multiplex PCR; TCRdb has only the in-frame clones, and not every one. The sample lists more than 2,000,000 clones; roughly 93% were seen once. The V and J ends lost 3 bases and 5 bases, in that order; junction bases with no gene match: 3. Germline CDR1 and CDR2: SGHAT and FQNNGV. There are 14 residues in the CDR3. This entry is derived from a study of shared clonotypes between healthy human individuals. The chain couples TRBV11-2 to TRBJ2-2; 7 bases fit TRBD2. The sequenced sample consisted of naive CD4+ T cells from PBMCs. Subset: CD45RA+ positively selected. This sequence was found in a young man in good health. Some clones in this sample may be carry-over from other donors' samples. CDR3 sequence (DNA): TGTGCCAGCAGCTTCTGGGGAGGGACCGGGGAGCTGTTTTTT. It translates to CASSFWGGTGELFF.